Below are 30 T cell receptor beta chains sequenced from a single sample in a study of identical twins. TCRdb ran MiXCR on the 5' RACE reads and lists one entry per CDR3 protein. The table records approximately 490,000 distinct CDR3 sequences, 20% to 25% of them present only once. The sample was also reused in another study, on yellow fever vaccine responses in identical twins.

The sequencing sample was made of CD4+ T cells sorted from blood. The origin of the receptors is a woman aged 18 to 35 in good health.

The chain uses TRBV20-1 and TRBJ2-1, with TRBD2 matching over 9 bases. V gave up 3 bases and J gave up 3 bases; unmatched junction bases: 3. CDR3 length equals 14 residues. The germline gives CDR1 DFQATT, CDR2 SNEGSKA (reference sequence). CDR3 bases: TGCAGTGCTAGTAGCGGGGGCTTCTACAATGAGCAGTTCTTC. Amino acids: CSASSGGFYNEQFF.

This clonotype has a handful of counts. This sequence joins TRBV18 and TRBJ2-5; D is uncertain. The CDR3 length is 15 residues. Per germline, CDR1 KGHSH and CDR2 LQKENI. V was clipped by 2 bases and J by 1 base, with 11 bases between them. The CDR3 sequence: CASSPVAGTQETQYF. The CDR3 nucleotides are TGTGCCAGCTCACCAGTGGCAGGAACCCAAGAGACCCAGTACTTC. Combining the CDR3 with reference TRBV18 and TRBJ2-5 gives the whole variable domain NAGVMQNPRHLVRRRGQEARLRCSPMKGHSHVYWYRQLPEEGLKFMVYLQKENIIDESGMPKERFSAEFPKEGPSILRIQQVVRGDSAAYFCASSPVAGTQETQYFGPGTRLLVL.

V gene TRBV10-2 combines with J gene TRBJ2-1; D gene uncertain. Germline V CDR1 and CDR2: WSHSY, SAAADI. The CDR3 is 15 amino acids. Trimming cost V 2 bases and J 4 bases, with 12 bases left between them. CDR3 DNA sequence: TGCGCCAGCAGTGAGCGTAGGCAGATTTACAATGAGCAGTTCTTC. It translates to CASSERRQIYNEQFF.

The chain combines TRBV28 with TRBJ2-1; TRBD2 matches 14 bases. V lost 6 bases and J lost 9; bases outside the gene matches: 7. The CDR3 totals 15 residues. In germline, CDR1 is MDHEN, CDR2 SYDVKM. CDR3 in DNA: TGTGCCAGCAGGTGGACTAGCGGGAGGTTCGCTGAGCAGTTCTTC. Amino acid sequence: CASRWTSGRFAEQFF.

This clonotype was observed a handful of times. V gene TRBV20-1 combines with J gene TRBJ2-1, with 11 bases aligning to TRBD2. The CDR3 sequence is 15 residues long. Trimming removed 3 bases from V and 4 bases from J; junction bases left unmatched: 5. Looked up from germline, CDR1 is DFQATT and CDR2 is SNEGSKA (reference sequence). This CDR3 is CSARGTSGGYNEQFF. In nucleotides, the CDR3 is TGCAGTGCTAGGGGCACTAGCGGGGGATACAATGAGCAGTTCTTC.

The V and J genes are TRBV18 and TRBJ2-1; tentatively, D is TRBD2 (6 bases). This CDR3 contains 14 residues. Trimming pared 2 bases from V and 7 bases from J, leaving 12 bases between. Per germline, CDR1 KGHSH and CDR2 LQKENI. The CDR3 region is CASSPRRERNEQFF. The DNA of the CDR3 is TGTGCCAGCTCACCAAGGAGGGAGCGAAATGAGCAGTTCTTC.

J is TRBJ2-5 and V is TRBV7-9; D is unresolved. Trimming left V 5 bases short and J 2 bases short, with 15 bases between. Germline V gene lookup returns CDR1 SEHNR and CDR2 FQNEAQ (reference sequence). The CDR3 sequence is 15 residues long. CDR3 in DNA: TGTGCCAGCAGCCCAACCCGGTCAGGTCAAGAGACCCAGTACTTC. Its protein product is CASSPTRSGQETQYF.

The J gene is TRBJ2-7, the V gene TRBV6-1; the D gene is possibly TRBD1 (7 bases). CDR3 size: 18 residues. CDR1 is MNHNS, CDR2 SASEGT, per germline. Between the trimmed V and J ends, which lost 6 bases and 5 bases, there was a span of 29 bases. The CDR3 DNA reads as TGTGCCAGCAGACCTTCAAACCCGACAGACAGGGAGGCCAACGAGCAGTACGTC. Amino acids: CASRPSNPTDREANEQYV.

This clonotype was seen at least ten times. The chain carries TRBV5-1 and TRBJ2-7; D unclear. V lost 0 bases and J 2 bases, leaving 9 bases between the germline ends. The CDR3 contains 14 residues. The germline V gene has CDR1 SGHRS and CDR2 YFSETQ. The DNA of the CDR3 is TGCGCCAGCAGCTTGGGGGGTGTAGCCTACGAGCAGTACTTC. This gives the protein CASSLGGVAYEQYF.

This chain uses TRBV29-1 with TRBJ2-7, with a possible D match to TRBD1 (6 bases). CDR3 length equals 13 residues. From germline, CDR1 is SQVTM and CDR2 ANQGSEA. Trimming left V 3 bases short and J 3 bases short, with 12 bases between. Here the CDR3 reads CSVERTVDYEQYF. The CDR3 DNA is TGCAGCGTTGAGCGGACAGTAGACTACGAGCAGTACTTC.

The chain has TRBV20-1 and TRBJ2-3; D call uncertain. Trimming shortened V by 6 bases and J by 5 bases, and 6 bases separated the two germline ends. Germline lookup yields CDR1 DFQATT and CDR2 SNEGSKA (reference sequence). This CDR3 is built from 10 residues. In nucleotides, the CDR3 is TGCAGTGCCACGGGAGATACGCAGTATTTT. It encodes CSATGDTQYF.

This clonotype occurred a few times. This sequence joins TRBV11-2 and TRBJ1-2; D is uncertain. The CDR3 is 13 amino acids. Germline loops: CDR1 SGHAT, CDR2 FQNNGV. V lost 6 bases, J lost 8 bases, and 16 bases lay in between. CDR3 sequence: CASRTERGGGYTF. CDR3 nucleotide sequence: TGTGCCAGCAGAACTGAACGGGGAGGAGGCTACACCTTC.

This clonotype was recorded many times. V gene TRBV29-1 combines with J gene TRBJ2-1, with a weak D call TRBD1 (7 bases). This CDR3 has 13 amino acids. Trimming left V 6 bases short and J 4 bases short, with 13 bases between. CDR1 and CDR2 (germline): SQVTM, ANQGSEA. CDR3 bases: TGCAGCGTGGCCAGGGGGGTTTACAATGAGCAGTTCTTC. It yields the protein CSVARGVYNEQFF.

In this sample, this clonotype turned up a few times. The chain recombines TRBV5-1 with TRBJ2-6; D is unresolved. The V end was cut by 1 base, the J end by 0 bases, with 11 bases between. The CDR3 is 17 residues long. The germline CDR1 and CDR2 sequences are SGHRS and YFSETQ. Here the CDR3 reads CASSLTAVISGANVLTF. The CDR3 coding sequence is TGCGCCAGCAGCTTGACCGCCGTGATCTCTGGGGCCAACGTCCTGACTTTC.

The chain couples TRBV19 to TRBJ2-4, with TRBD2 matching 7 bases. CDR1 is LNHDA and CDR2 is SQIVND in the germline V gene (reference sequence). This CDR3 comprises 12 residues. Losses at the gene ends were 5 bases for V and 8 bases for J; bases not matched to a gene: 3. The CDR3 sequence: CASSPRGDIQYF. The CDR3 nucleotides are TGTGCCAGTAGTCCTCGGGGGGACATTCAGTACTTC.

This chain links TRBV11-2 with TRBJ2-1; perhaps TRBD1 as D (6 bases). Germline-derived CDR1 and CDR2 are SGHAT and FQNNGV. This CDR3 is 13 amino acids long. Trimming removed 8 bases at V and 7 bases at J, with 15 bases between. In DNA form, the CDR3 reads TGTGCCAGCCAGCCAGGGGCCTGGAATGAGCAGTTCTTC. It specifies CASQPGAWNEQFF. The full variable domain, in which reference TRBV11-2 and TRBJ2-1 provide the parts outside the CDR3, is EAGVAQSPRYKIIEKRQSVAFWCNPISGHATLYWYQQILGQGPKLLIQFQNNGVVDDSQLPKDRFSAERLKGVDSTLKIQPAKLEDSAVYLCASQPGAWNEQFFGPGTRLTVL.

The rearrangement links TRBV12-3 or TRBV12-4 to TRBJ1-1; TRBD1 is a possible D gene (5 bases). The V end was cut by 6 bases, the J end by 1 base, with 12 bases between. This CDR3 comprises 14 residues. The CDR3 is CASRQGTANTEAFF. In DNA form, the CDR3 reads TGTGCCAGCAGACAAGGGACGGCGAACACTGAAGCTTTCTTT.

This clonotype was found once. The chain combines TRBV19 with TRBJ1-6; 8 positions match TRBD1. The CDR3 extends over 15 amino acids. Germline values: CDR1 LNHDA, CDR2 SQIVND (reference sequence). V shed 6 bases and J 8 bases; nucleotides not matched to a gene: 9. The CDR3 nucleotides are TGTGCCAGTAGGGGCGACAGGGGACAGGATTCACCCCTCCACTTT. Protein product: CASRGDRGQDSPLHF.

The sample holds a few counts of this clonotype. This chain links TRBV10-3 with TRBJ2-3, with D unclear. Germline assignment: CDR1 ENHRY and CDR2 SYGVKD. This CDR3 is built from 12 residues. Trimming stripped 4 bases from V and 4 bases from J, with 6 bases between. CDR3: CAISAPPDTQYF. The CDR3 DNA sequence: TGTGCCATCAGTGCACCACCAGATACGCAGTATTTT.

This sequence joins TRBV7-6 and TRBJ2-2; a possible D gene is TRBD2 (6 bases). Trimming cost V 5 bases and J 0 bases, with 19 bases left between them. The V gene's germline CDR1 is SGHVS and CDR2 FNYEAQ. CDR3 length equals 18 residues. The chain's CDR3 is CASSHYPRGSPNTGELFF. The CDR3, as DNA: TGTGCCAGCAGCCACTATCCTCGGGGGTCCCCGAACACCGGGGAGCTGTTTTTT.

The chain combines TRBV27 with TRBJ2-1; TRBD2 matches at 15 bases. The length of the CDR3 is 16 residues. J was trimmed by 10 bases and V by 2 bases; bases with no gene match: 6. Germline CDR1 MNHEY, CDR2 SMNVEV (reference sequence). CDR3 sequence: CASSLGGTSGGMEQFF. CDR3 in DNA: TGTGCCAGCAGTTTAGGTGGGACTAGCGGGGGGATGGAGCAGTTCTTC.

V and J are TRBV29-1 and TRBJ1-2; 7 bases line up with TRBD1. This CDR3 comprises 15 residues. CDR1 SQVTM and CDR2 ANQGSEA come from the germline V gene. V shed 4 bases, J shed 0 bases, and the junction held 8 bases outside the gene matches. The CDR3 nucleotides read TGCAGCGTTGCCCCCTTGACAGGGTCTAACTATGGCTACACCTTC. This gives the protein CSVAPLTGSNYGYTF. The variable domain in full, completed from reference TRBV29-1 and TRBJ1-2, reads SAVISQKPSRDICQRGTSLTIQCQVDSQVTMMFWYRQQPGQSLTLIATANQGSEATYESGFVIDKFPISRPNLTFSTLTVSNMSPEDSSIYLCSVAPLTGSNYGYTFGSGTRLTVV.

This clonotype has only a few counts. This chain connects TRBV24-1 to TRBJ1-2; 7 bases agree with TRBD1. Trimming cost V 4 bases and J 4 bases; bases outside gene matches: 2. CDR3 length: 13 residues. Looked up from germline, CDR1 is KGHDR and CDR2 is SFDVKD. CDR3 protein: CATSDRGTYGYTF. Here the CDR3 DNA reads TGTGCCACCAGTGACAGGGGGACCTATGGCTACACCTTC.

The table lists this clonotype with a few counts. V usage is TRBV12-3 or TRBV12-4 and J usage is TRBJ2-7; TRBD2 agrees at 7 bases. This CDR3 is built from 13 residues. V lost 6 bases, J lost 6 bases, and 8 bases stayed unmatched. CDR3 loop: CASSPQAGTEQYV. The CDR3 nucleotides are TGTGCCAGCAGCCCTCAAGCGGGGACCGAGCAGTACGTC.

The rearrangement joins TRBV12-3 or TRBV12-4 to TRBJ1-5; 11 bases agree with TRBD1. V lost 5 bases to trimming and J lost 6 bases; unmatched junction nucleotides: 6. This CDR3 has 15 residues. The CDR3 DNA follows: TGTGCCAGCAGTGCAACCGGGACAGGGGGTCAGCCCCAGCATTTT. Its protein is CASSATGTGGQPQHF.

This clonotype was seen only a few times. The rearrangement uses TRBV4-1 and TRBJ2-7, with D possibly TRBD1 on 7 matching bases. Germline V gene data show CDR1 as MGHRA and CDR2 as YSYEKL. The CDR3 has 16 amino acids. V dropped 4 bases and J dropped 4 bases, with 20 bases sitting between them. In nucleotides, the CDR3 is TGCGCCAGCAGCCGGCAGGGGGGTGGTGTGAATTACGAGCAGTACTTC. Its translation is CASSRQGGGVNYEQYF.

This clonotype was seen repeatedly, ten times or more. This rearrangement joins TRBV5-1 to TRBJ1-1; possible D gene TRBD1, 5 bases. Germline V CDR1 and CDR2: SGHRS, YFSETQ. Trimming shortened V by 6 bases and J by 4 bases, and 13 bases separated the two germline ends. This CDR3 contains 13 residues. The CDR3 reads CASNGQLGTEAFF. The DNA for the CDR3 is TGCGCCAGCAACGGACAATTGGGCACTGAAGCTTTCTTT.

The CDR3 reads CATSDPDGHEQYF. CDR3 sequence (DNA): TGTGCCACCAGTGACCCGGACGGTCACGAGCAGTACTTC. The chain carries TRBV24-1 and TRBJ2-7; D not certain. Germline loops: CDR1 KGHDR, CDR2 SFDVKD. Deletions cut 4 bases from V and 5 bases from J, with 11 bases between. The CDR3 runs to 13 residues.

V and J are TRBV11-2 and TRBJ2-4, with 9 bases that match TRBD2. V shed 3 bases and J 3 bases; nucleotides not matched to a gene: 18. Germline V CDR1 and CDR2: SGHAT, FQNNGV. This CDR3 contains 20 residues. CDR3 sequence (DNA): TGTGCCAGCAGCTTGCTCACCCCAATAACTAGCGGGTTGTTCAAAAACATTCAGTACTTC. Translation gives CASSLLTPITSGLFKNIQYF.

The chain couples TRBV10-3 to TRBJ2-3; unclear D gene. Per germline, CDR1 ENHRY and CDR2 SYGVKD. Between the trimmed V and J ends, which lost 0 bases and 2 bases, there was a span of 9 bases. The CDR3 length is 15 residues. DNA of the CDR3: TGTGCCATCAGTGAGTCGGGCCTGACCACAGATACGCAGTATTTT. It encodes CAISESGLTTDTQYF.